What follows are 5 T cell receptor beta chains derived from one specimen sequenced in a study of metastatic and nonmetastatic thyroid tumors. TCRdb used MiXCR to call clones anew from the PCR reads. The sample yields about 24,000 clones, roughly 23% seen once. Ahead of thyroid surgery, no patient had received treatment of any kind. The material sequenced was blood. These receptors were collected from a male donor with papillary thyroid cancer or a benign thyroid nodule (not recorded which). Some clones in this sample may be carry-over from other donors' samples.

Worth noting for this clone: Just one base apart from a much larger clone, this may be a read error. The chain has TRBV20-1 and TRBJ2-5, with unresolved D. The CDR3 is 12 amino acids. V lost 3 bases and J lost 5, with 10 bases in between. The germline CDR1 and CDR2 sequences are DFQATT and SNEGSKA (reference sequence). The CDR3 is CSARVISETQYF. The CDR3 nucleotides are TGCAGTGCTAGGGTGATATCTGAGACCCAGTACTTC.

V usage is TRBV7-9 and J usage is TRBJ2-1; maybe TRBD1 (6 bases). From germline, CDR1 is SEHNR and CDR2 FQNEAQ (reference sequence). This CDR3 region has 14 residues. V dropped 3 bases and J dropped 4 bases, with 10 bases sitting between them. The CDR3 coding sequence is TGTGCCAGCAGCTTGATGGGGGCGTACAATGAGCAGTTCTTC. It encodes CASSLMGAYNEQFF.

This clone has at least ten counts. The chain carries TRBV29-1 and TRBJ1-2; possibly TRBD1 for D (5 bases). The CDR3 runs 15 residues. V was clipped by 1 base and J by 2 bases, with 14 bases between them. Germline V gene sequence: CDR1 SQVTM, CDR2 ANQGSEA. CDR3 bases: TGCAGCGTTGAAGGGACACGGCAAACGAACTATGGCTACACCTTC. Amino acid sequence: CSVEGTRQTNYGYTF.

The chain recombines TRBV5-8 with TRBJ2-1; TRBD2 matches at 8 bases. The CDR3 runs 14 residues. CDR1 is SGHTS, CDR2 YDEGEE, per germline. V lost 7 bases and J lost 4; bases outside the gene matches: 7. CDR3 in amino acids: CASRGGAEYNEQFF. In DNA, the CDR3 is TGTGCCAGCCGGGGGGGCGCGGAGTACAATGAGCAGTTCTTC.

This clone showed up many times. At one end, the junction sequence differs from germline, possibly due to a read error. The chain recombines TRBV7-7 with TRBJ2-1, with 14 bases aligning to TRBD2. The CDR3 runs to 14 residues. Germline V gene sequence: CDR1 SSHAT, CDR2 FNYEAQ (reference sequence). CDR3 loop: CASTFGLAGGEQFF. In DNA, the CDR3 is TGTGCTAGCACCTTCGGACTAGCGGGAGGTGAGCAGTTCTTC.